This is a list of T cell receptor beta chains from one sample in a study of identical twins. Using its own MiXCR run on the 5' RACE reads, TCRdb lists one record per CDR3 protein. Counted here are about 470,000 distinct CDR3 sequences, 20% to 25% occurring once; the ten biggest clones make up 2.9%. This sample also appeared in a second study, on T cells expressing NK-cell markers.

Sequenced sample: CD4+ T cells sorted from blood. Every receptor here comes from a woman between 18 and 29 years old in good health. The CDR3 runs from the conserved cysteine through the conserved F or W. Fields, in order: clone size, J gene, V gene, D gene, CDR3 protein, CDR3 DNA. The D gene is left open where the match is weak. The listing skips clone size in some rows; elsewhere it reads once, few, many or a size class.

few TRBJ2-1 TRBV30 . CAWSPKVGYEQFF TGTGCCTGGAGTCCCAAGGTCGGGTATGAGCAGTTCTTC
. TRBJ2-7 TRBV20-1 . CSVSGLAGVSSEQYF TGCAGTGTTAGTGGGTTGGCAGGGGTCAGCTCGGAGCAGTACTTC
few TRBJ1-2 TRBV29-1 . CSATGGPIDNYGYTF TGCAGCGCTACGGGAGGCCCGATCGATAACTATGGCTACACCTTC
. TRBJ2-1 TRBV7-3 TRBD2 CASSLLGLATNEQFF TGTGCCAGCAGCCTACTGGGACTAGCCACCAATGAGCAGTTCTTC
few TRBJ2-7 TRBV3-1 . CASRQTGTHEQYF TGTGCCAGCAGACAAACAGGGACTCACGAGCAGTACTTC
few TRBJ1-1 TRBV29-1 . CSVERQTNTEAFF TGCAGCGTTGAGAGGCAGACGAACACTGAAGCTTTCTTT
. TRBJ2-3 TRBV12-3/TRBV12-4 TRBD2 CASSPTGGGFADTQYF TGTGCCAGCAGTCCCACTGGCGGGGGATTTGCAGATACGCAGTATTTT
few TRBJ2-3 TRBV2 . CASKQGQRDTQYF TGTGCCAGCAAGCAGGGGCAGAGAGATACGCAGTATTTT
few TRBJ2-7 TRBV20-1 . CSAPPRGTGEQYF TGCAGTGCTCCTCCCAGAGGGACGGGCGAGCAGTACTTC
many TRBJ2-3 TRBV5-1 . CASSLGASTDTQYF TGCGCCAGCAGCTTGGGGGCTAGCACAGATACGCAGTATTTT
. TRBJ2-3 TRBV12-3/TRBV12-4 TRBD1 CASSSRQGADTQYF TGTGCCAGCAGTTCACGACAGGGCGCAGATACGCAGTATTTT
. TRBJ2-3 TRBV5-1 . CASSPPGGRDTQYF TGCGCCAGCAGCCCCCCAGGGGGGAGAGATACGCAGTATTTT
. TRBJ2-5 TRBV9 . CASSVAPRGTQYF TGTGCCAGCAGCGTAGCTCCGAGGGGGACCCAGTACTTC
. TRBJ2-5 TRBV15 . CATSSGFQETQYF TGTGCCACCAGCAGTGGCTTCCAAGAGACCCAGTACTTC
many TRBJ1-1 TRBV5-1 . CASSPVPSHTEAFF TGCGCCAGCAGCCCCGTCCCGAGTCACACTGAAGCTTTCTTT
many TRBJ2-5 TRBV6-1 TRBD1 CASSDRGRETQYF TGTGCCAGCAGTGACAGGGGGCGGGAGACCCAGTACTTC
few TRBJ2-3 TRBV18 TRBD2 CASSFTTAGGSTDTQYF TGTGCCAGCTCTTTTACAACCGCGGGAGGATCAACCGATACGCAGTATTTT
few TRBJ2-1 TRBV6-2/TRBV6-3 TRBD2 CASSPLRSGIYNEQFF TGTGCCAGCAGTCCCCTCCGCAGCGGGATATACAATGAGCAGTTCTTC
few TRBJ1-4 TRBV7-2 . CASSPRRRSTNEKLFF TGTGCCAGCAGCCCTCGCCGGCGATCAACTAATGAAAAACTGTTTTTT
few TRBJ2-5 TRBV9 . CASSAGLGYETQYF TGTGCCAGCAGCGCGGGACTTGGATACGAGACCCAGTACTTC
. TRBJ2-4 TRBV4-2 TRBD1 CASSRDSKNIQYF TGTGCCAGCAGCCGGGACAGCAAAAACATTCAGTACTTC
. TRBJ2-6 TRBV6-2/TRBV6-3 TRBD2 CASSFSNGRAHYGANVLTF TGTGCCAGCAGTTTCTCCAACGGGAGGGCACATTATGGGGCCAACGTCCTGACTTTC